The 19 T cell receptor beta chains listed next were all sequenced from one sample in a study of cytotoxic CD8 clonotypes in ibrutinib-treated CLL. Only in-frame clones appear in the TCRdb table, and some are missing; sequencing was by immunoSEQ multiplex PCR. Of tens of thousands of clones listed, 75% to 85% are singletons. Sequenced here: PBMCs, sampled after 12 months of ibrutinib treatment. The origin of the receptors is a human donor with chronic lymphocytic leukemia.

The chain combines TRBV7-3 with TRBJ1-1; D gene ambiguous. V shed 8 bases and J shed 1 base, with 11 bases lying between them. Germline CDR1 SGHTA, CDR2 FQGTGA. The CDR3 has 13 amino acids. The CDR3 coding sequence is TGTGCCAGCCCCCGCAAAACGAACACTGAAGCTTTCTTT. Protein: CASPRKTNTEAFF. The variable domain in full, with the rest retrieved from reference TRBV7-3 and TRBJ1-1, is GAGVSQTPSNKVTEKGKYVELRCDPISGHTALYWYRQSLGQGPEFLIYFQGTGAADDSGLPNDRFFAVRPEGSVSTLKIQRTERGDSAVYLCASPRKTNTEAFFGQGTRLTVV.

The chain links TRBV5-4 to TRBJ1-1; D ambiguous. This CDR3 has 12 residues. Germline V gene lookup returns CDR1 SGHNT and CDR2 YYREEE (reference sequence). Between the trimmed V and J ends, which lost 0 bases and 8 bases, there was a span of 8 bases. In nucleotides, the CDR3 is TGTGCCAGCAGCTTGGACACGGGGGAAGCTTTCTTT. Amino acids: CASSLDTGEAFF.

This chain uses TRBV7-3 with TRBJ2-2; TRBD2 matches 14 bases. V lost 2 bases to trimming and J lost 4 bases; unmatched junction nucleotides: 3. Germline CDR1 reads SGHTA; CDR2 reads FQGTGA. This CDR3 region has 17 residues. This CDR3 is CASSLAGTSGSTGELFF. Here the CDR3 DNA reads TGTGCCAGCAGCTTAGCCGGGACTAGCGGGAGCACCGGGGAGCTGTTTTTT.

V usage is TRBV19 and J usage is TRBJ2-2; 7 bases match TRBD1. In germline, CDR1 is LNHDA, CDR2 SQIVND (reference sequence). CDR3 length equals 15 residues. Unmatched junction bases numbered 10, after V lost 9 bases and J lost 3 bases. The CDR3 nucleotides read TGTGCCAGCCACCAGACAGGGTTTGACACCGGGGAGCTGTTTTTT. Amino acids: CASHQTGFDTGELFF.

CDR3 amino acids: CSVNPDRPPPWEQYF. The DNA for the CDR3 is TGCAGCGTTAACCCGGACAGGCCCCCCCCCTGGGAGCAGTACTTC. The V gene is TRBV29-1, the J gene TRBJ2-7, with 7 bases lining up with TRBD1. This CDR3 spans 15 amino acids. The V and J ends lost 5 bases and 7 bases, in that order; junction bases with no gene match: 17. From germline, CDR1 is SQVTM and CDR2 ANQGSEA.

This chain connects TRBV27 to TRBJ1-2, with D unresolved. Trimming took 5 bases from V and 5 from J, leaving 18 bases between them. The CDR3 has 15 residues. Germline CDR1 and CDR2: MNHEY and SMNVEV (reference sequence). The CDR3 DNA sequence: TGTGCCAGCAGTCCCCGTCCGGGTGTTGGGTATGGCTACACCTTC. Translated: CASSPRPGVGYGYTF.

The chain joins TRBV6-6 to TRBJ2-7, with 7 bases lining up with TRBD1. The germline V gene encodes CDR1 MNHNY and CDR2 SVGAGI (reference sequence). CDR3 size: 12 residues. V lost 5 bases and J lost 12; bases outside the gene matches: 10. CDR3 protein: CASSPGQVERYF. The CDR3 bases are TGTGCCAGCAGTCCCGGACAGGTGGAGAGGTACTTC.

The rearrangement joins TRBV19 to TRBJ1-5, with a weak D call TRBD1 (5 bases). Trimming shortened V by 4 bases and J by 4 bases, and 17 bases separated the two germline ends. CDR1 LNHDA and CDR2 SQIVND come from the germline V gene (reference sequence). The CDR3 consists of 16 residues. The CDR3 sequence: CASSSGAGLLNQPQHF. The DNA of the CDR3 is TGTGCCAGTAGTAGTGGGGCCGGCCTCCTTAATCAGCCCCAGCATTTT.

V gene TRBV4-3 combines with J gene TRBJ1-1, with TRBD1 matching 10 bases. Trimming at V came to 3 bases and at J to 5 bases, leaving 3 bases not matched to a gene. CDR1 LGHNA and CDR2 YSLEER come from the germline V gene. The CDR3 sequence is 14 residues long. The CDR3 DNA reads as TGCGCCAGCAGCCACCGGACAGGGGGGACTGAAGCTTTCTTT. Encoded protein: CASSHRTGGTEAFF.

CDR3 protein: CASTPRGTNEKLFF. The DNA of the CDR3 is TGTGCCAGCACGCCGCGGGGTACTAATGAAAAACTGTTTTTT. The chain carries TRBV7-2 and TRBJ1-4; D is uncertain. Deletions cut 7 bases from V and 2 bases from J, with 11 bases between. CDR3 length: 14 amino acids. In germline, CDR1 is SGHTA, CDR2 FQGNSA.

This clone appeared a few times. The genes are TRBV6-5 and TRBJ1-6; D possibly corresponds to TRBD1 (6 bases). There are 14 residues in the CDR3. The germline V and J ends were trimmed by 7 bases and 10 bases, with 17 bases remaining between them. Germline-derived CDR1 and CDR2 are MNHEY and SVGAGI. CDR3 DNA: TGTGCCAGCACCGAGGGGGGTGGGGGGTCACCCCTCCACTTT. This sequence encodes CASTEGGGGSPLHF.

This chain uses TRBV29-1 with TRBJ1-4, with D possibly matching TRBD1 (6 bases). This CDR3 has 12 amino acids. Germline CDR1 reads SQVTM; CDR2 reads ANQGSEA. V dropped 6 bases and J dropped 8 bases, with 13 bases sitting between them. The CDR3 bases are TGCAGCGTCGGGACACCGAGGGAAAAACTGTTTTTT. It translates to CSVGTPREKLFF.

V is TRBV19 and J is TRBJ1-5; D might be TRBD1 (5 bases). The CDR3 loop spans 14 amino acids. The V and J ends lost 5 bases and 4 bases respectively, with 12 bases between them. The germline gives CDR1 LNHDA, CDR2 SQIVND (reference sequence). The CDR3 coding sequence is TGTGCCAGTAGTGGCACAGGAGAGAATCAGCCCCAGCATTTT. Protein product: CASSGTGENQPQHF.

The genes are TRBV7-3 and TRBJ1-2, with D possibly matching TRBD1 (6 bases). Trimming pared 4 bases from V and 7 bases from J, leaving 13 bases between. Germline CDR1 SGHTA, CDR2 FQGTGA. This CDR3 comprises 13 residues. In DNA, the CDR3 is TGTGCCAGCAGCTCGTCACAGGGAGGTGGCTACACCTTC. This gives the protein CASSSSQGGGYTF. Full variable domain (outside the CDR3, taken from reference TRBV7-3 and TRBJ1-2): GAGVSQTPSNKVTEKGKYVELRCDPISGHTALYWYRQSLGQGPEFLIYFQGTGAADDSGLPNDRFFAVRPEGSVSTLKIQRTERGDSAVYLCASSSSQGGGYTFGSGTRLTVV.

The chain uses TRBV4-1 and TRBJ1-2; the match to TRBD1 covers 9 bases. Looked up from germline, CDR1 is MGHRA and CDR2 is YSYEKL. Trimming removed 2 bases from V and 4 bases from J; junction bases left unmatched: 5. The CDR3 consists of 15 residues. The DNA for the CDR3 is TGCGCCAGCAGCCAACAACAGGGGGCTTCCTATGGCTACACCTTC. Amino acids: CASSQQQGASYGYTF.

The chain carries TRBV10-3 and TRBJ2-2, with TRBD2 matching over 10 bases. CDR3 length: 13 residues. J gave up 7 bases and V 10 bases, and 6 bases lay outside the gene matches. CDR1 is ENHRY, CDR2 SYGVKD, per germline. The CDR3 reads CANWTSGDGELFF. The CDR3, as DNA: TGTGCCAACTGGACTAGCGGAGACGGGGAGCTGTTTTTT.

A remark on this clone: The sample contains more than one DNA sequence encoding this CDR3. This rearrangement joins TRBV30 to TRBJ2-7; D not certain. V lost 5 bases and J lost 2, with 10 bases in between. Germline loops: CDR1 GTSNPN, CDR2 SVGIG (reference sequence). The CDR3 is 12 amino acids. CDR3 sequence reads: CAWRGSTYEQYF. The CDR3, as DNA: TGTGCCTGGCGCGGCAGCACCTACGAGCAGTACTTC.

This clone was observed a few times. The chain employs TRBV10-3 and TRBJ2-7; 15 nucleotides agree with TRBD2. The V and J ends lost 6 bases and 2 bases, in that order; junction bases with no gene match: 11. This CDR3 comprises 18 residues. Germline CDR1 and CDR2: ENHRY and SYGVKD. In DNA form, the CDR3 reads TGTGCCATCAGCCCCGGGACTAGCGGGGGGCCGGGGGCCTACGAGCAGTACTTC. This codes for CAISPGTSGGPGAYEQYF.

This clone was picked up one time. V gene TRBV7-2 combines with J gene TRBJ2-5; no firm D call. Trimming took off 5 bases at V and 5 bases at J, with 9 bases between the two ends. This CDR3 has 12 residues. The V gene's germline CDR1 is SGHTA and CDR2 FQGNSA. Here the CDR3 reads CASSPDRETQYF. Written as DNA, the CDR3 is TGTGCCAGCAGCCCCGATCGGGAGACCCAGTACTTC. The full variable domain, with the rest looked up from reference TRBV7-2 and TRBJ2-5, is GAGVSQSPSNKVTEKGKDVELRCDPISGHTALYWYRQSLGQGLEFLIYFQGNSAPDKSGLPSDRFSAERTGGSVSTLTIQRTQQEDSAVYLCASSPDRETQYFGPGTRLLVL.